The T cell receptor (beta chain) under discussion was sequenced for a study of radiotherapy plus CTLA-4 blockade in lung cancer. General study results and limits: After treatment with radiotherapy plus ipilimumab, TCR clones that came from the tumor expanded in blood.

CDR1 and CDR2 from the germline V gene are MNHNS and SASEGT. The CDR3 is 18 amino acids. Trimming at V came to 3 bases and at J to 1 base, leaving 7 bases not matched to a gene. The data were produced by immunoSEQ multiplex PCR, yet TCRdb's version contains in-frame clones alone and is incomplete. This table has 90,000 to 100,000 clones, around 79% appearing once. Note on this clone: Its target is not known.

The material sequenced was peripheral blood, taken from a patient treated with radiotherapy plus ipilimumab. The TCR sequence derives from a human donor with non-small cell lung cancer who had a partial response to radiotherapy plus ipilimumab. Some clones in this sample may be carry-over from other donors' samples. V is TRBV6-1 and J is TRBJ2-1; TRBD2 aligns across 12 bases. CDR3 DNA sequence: TGTGCCAGCAGTGATCGTTCTAGCGGGGGGGGGTCCTACAATGAGCAGTTCTTC. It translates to CASSDRSSGGGSYNEQFF.